This T cell receptor (beta chain) was found in a study of shared clonotypes between healthy human individuals (dated by TCRdb to 2020 to 2022). Turning to the overall study: The cohort comprised two women and a few men aged 18 to 49 years. Per donor, three plates each were used for CD4 naive and CD4 memory, two for CD8 naive, and one for CD8 memory. The study deeply sequenced blood TCR repertoires of several healthy adults to estimate repertoire size and the extent of clonotype sharing between individuals. Between about 0.85 and 9.5 billion PBMCs per donor were obtained by leukapheresis. To increase sequencing depth and limit assay-specific biases, different laboratories used diverse techniques to prepare libraries and sequence TCR repertoires. Summary of the overall study and its limitations: Incomplete sequencing was indicated by rarefaction of sorted-subset datasets, despite the large sequencing depth. Across four donors, approximately 5% of naive CD4, roughly 3.4% of naive CD8, under 2.5% of memory CD4, and under 0.45% of memory CD8 clonotypes were shared. Sampling was limited to blood, and TCR repertoires in tissue likely differ from TCR repertoires in blood. Higher generation probabilities were observed for clonotypes shared by all four sorted-subset donors than for non-shared clonotypes. Estimated clonotype richness was generally larger for naive than for memory subsets. The genetic and exposure-history diversity represented was limited by the small number of donors. Pairwise subsampling led to the expectation that sequencing depth would affect the degree of clonotype sharing among donors.

The donors were healthy, HIV-negative adults who had no recently reported acute infections or vaccinations. Every donor was a Caucasian adult living in Nashville, Tennessee, USA. Magnetic negative selection was used to enrich CD4+ T cells, after which naive cells were positively selected on CD45RA and the negative fraction became the memory subset. Blood was collected by leukapheresis, and PBMCs were isolated by Ficoll-Histopaque density gradient centrifugation and then cryopreserved in liquid nitrogen vapor phase. Purity and quantity of every magnetically sorted T cell population were checked by analytical flow cytometry. From each sorted fraction, genomic DNA was isolated and quantified by UV absorbance on a Nanodrop 2000c. Using the deep immunoSEQ assay, TCR CDR3 regions were amplified from genomic DNA by multiplex PCR. Extracted genomic DNA from each cell subset was distributed evenly across all wells of several immunoSEQ 96-well plates, and each plate was treated as a replicate. For sorted subsets, each replicate PCR was loaded with approximately 200 ng genomic DNA, equivalent to 25,000 to 35,000 T cell genomes. Purified libraries were measured with a Qubit 3.0 fluorometer, size-checked on a Bioanalyzer 2100, and measured again with the KAPA Library Quantification kit. Each immunoSEQ 96-well plate was sequenced on its own single-read 150-cycle Illumina NextSeq 550 flow cell. The published analysis was carried out like this. Because the immunoSEQ output included only junctional sequences and no quality scores, the filtering could not be the same as the filtering used for full-length reads. Sequences were annotated with PyIR, a Python wrapper for IgBLAST v1.9, using IMGT germline references to assign V/J genes and CDR3. Reads were removed for weak V/J assignments (E-value above 1e-6), missing CDR3, stop codons, out-of-frame junctions, or ambiguous translated residues. V3J clonotypes were defined by identical inferred V gene, J gene, and CDR3 amino acid sequence. To compute the percentage overlap between repertoires, the number of shared unique clonotypes was divided by the size of the smaller repertoire. Richness of each repertoire was evaluated using RTK rarefaction, the Chao1 estimator, and Recon v2.1 estimates of unobserved clonotypes. For all TCRbeta clonotypes obtained by the gDNA method from four donors, generation probabilities were computed with OLGA. TCRdb obtained this table from immuneACCESS and retained in-frame rearrangements with V and J assigned. These tables miss some clones; where compared with another copy, unresolved V genes account for less than half of the shortfall, and the remainder is unexplained. V and J calls and clone size are those listed in that table; D and trimming were worked out from the DNA. The sample table shows about 2.4 million clones, and 80% to 95% are seen once. The leading ten clones occupy about 0.39% of the sample.

A word on this clone: Which antigen it targets is not known. No clone much larger than this one lies a single base away; base qualities are absent.

Sequencing was done on a sample of naive CD4+ T cells from PBMCs. This specimen's cell subset or site label, interpreted: CD45RA+ positively selected. The TCR was taken from a man younger than 35 in good health. Some clones in this sample may be carry-over from other donors' samples.

The CDR3 protein is CASSQDPPSGSMKTQYF. The nucleotides read TGCGCCAGCAGCCAAGATCCGCCTAGCGGGAGTATGAAGACCCAGTACTTC. In this chain, TRBV4-3 is recombined with TRBJ2-5; TRBD2 matches 10 bases in the middle. Trimming takes 0 bases off V and 6 bases off J; junction bases not matched to a gene: 10. The CDR3 runs 17 residues from the cysteine to the phenylalanine. CDR3 DNA only is kept here, 51 bases in frame from base 1. The CDR1 and CDR2 encoded by the germline V gene are LGHNA and YSLEER.